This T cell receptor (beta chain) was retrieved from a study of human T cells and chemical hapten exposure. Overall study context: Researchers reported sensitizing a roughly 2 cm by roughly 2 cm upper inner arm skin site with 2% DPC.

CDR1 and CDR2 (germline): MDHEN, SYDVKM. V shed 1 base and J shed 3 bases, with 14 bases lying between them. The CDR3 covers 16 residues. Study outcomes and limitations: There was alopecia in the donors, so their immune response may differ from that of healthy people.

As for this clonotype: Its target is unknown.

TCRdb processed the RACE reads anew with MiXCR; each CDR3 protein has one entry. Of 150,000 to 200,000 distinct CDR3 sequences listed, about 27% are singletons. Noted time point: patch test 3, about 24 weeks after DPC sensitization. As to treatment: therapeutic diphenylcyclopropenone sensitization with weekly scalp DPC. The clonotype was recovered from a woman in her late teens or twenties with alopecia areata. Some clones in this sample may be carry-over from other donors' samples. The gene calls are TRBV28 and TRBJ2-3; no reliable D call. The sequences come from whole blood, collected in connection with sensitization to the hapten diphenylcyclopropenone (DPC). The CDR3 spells CASSLSVGRVTDTQYF. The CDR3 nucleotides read TGTGCCAGCAGTTTATCAGTCGGACGGGTGACAGATACGCAGTATTTT.